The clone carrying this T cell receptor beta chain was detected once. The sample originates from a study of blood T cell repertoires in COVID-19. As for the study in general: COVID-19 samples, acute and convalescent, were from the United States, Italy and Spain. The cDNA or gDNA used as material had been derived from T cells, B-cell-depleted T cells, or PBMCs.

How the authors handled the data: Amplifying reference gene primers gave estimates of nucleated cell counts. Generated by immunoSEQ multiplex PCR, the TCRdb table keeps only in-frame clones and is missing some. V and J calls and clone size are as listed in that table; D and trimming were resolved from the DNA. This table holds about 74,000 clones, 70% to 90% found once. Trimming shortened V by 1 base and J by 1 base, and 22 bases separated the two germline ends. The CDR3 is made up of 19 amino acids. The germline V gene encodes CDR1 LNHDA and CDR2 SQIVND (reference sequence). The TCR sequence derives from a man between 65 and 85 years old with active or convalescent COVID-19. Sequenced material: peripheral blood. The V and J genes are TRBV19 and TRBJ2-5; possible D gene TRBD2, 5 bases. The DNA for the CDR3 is TGTGCCAGTAGTATAGTCACTTCCAACCGGGGTCCTCGCCAAGAGACCCAGTACTTC. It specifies CASSIVTSNRGPRQETQYF.